Each of the 8 T cell receptor beta chains below was sequenced from the same sample in a study of T-cell reconstitution after alpha-beta-depleted transplantation in children. Preparation of the TCRbeta library was carried out with unique molecular identifiers. TCRdb reanalysed the PCR reads using MiXCR and keeps one entry per CDR3 protein. The sample shows over 150,000 distinct CDR3 sequences, 5% to 6.5% of them seen only once. The source was PBMCs, collected before TCRalphabeta/CD19-depleted stem cell transplant. The receptors stem from a girl less than two years old with combined immunodeficiency, due to receive a stem cell transplant.

The table lists this clonotype with many counts. The chain employs TRBV20-1 and TRBJ1-2; D is unresolved. There are 13 residues in the CDR3. The ends were cut back, 0 bases at V and 2 bases at J, with 7 bases in the middle. Per the germline V gene, CDR1 is DFQATT and CDR2 is SNEGSKA (reference sequence). CDR3 sequence: CSARDFMNYGYTF. The CDR3 DNA reads TGCAGTGCTAGAGATTTCATGAACTATGGCTACACCTTC.

This clonotype was seen many times. A much larger clone is a single base away; this may be a read error. The chain carries TRBV11-1 and TRBJ2-7; D is possibly TRBD1 (6 bases). CDR1 and CDR2 from the germline V gene are SGHAT and FQDESV (reference sequence). Trimming shortened V by 5 bases and J by 3 bases, and 8 bases separated the two germline ends. The CDR3 length is 12 residues. The CDR3 loop reads CASSVDSYEQYF. Written as DNA, the CDR3 is TGTGCCAGCAGCGTGGACAGCTACGAGCAGTACTTC.

In this sample, this clonotype turned up many times. The V gene is TRBV7-2, the J gene TRBJ1-1; D is unresolved. Trimming shortened V by 1 base and J by 0 bases, and 9 bases separated the two germline ends. CDR3 length equals 15 residues. In germline, CDR1 is SGHTA, CDR2 FQGNSA. The CDR3 loop reads CASSLGPYMNTEAFF. The CDR3 coding sequence is TGTGCCAGCAGCTTAGGACCGTACATGAACACTGAAGCTTTCTTT.

At least ten counts were recorded for this clonotype. The genes are TRBV7-2 and TRBJ1-1; no definite D call. The CDR3 runs to 13 residues. Germline V lookup: CDR1 SGHTA, CDR2 FQGNSA. With 1 base removed from V and 2 bases from J, the gap between germline ends came to 5 bases. DNA for the CDR3: TGTGCCAGCAGCTTAGACGCCAACACTGAAGCTTTCTTT. Residues: CASSLDANTEAFF.

In the case of this clonotype: Given a much more abundant clone one base away, this may be a read error. The CDR3 end shows no conserved phenylalanine or tryptophan, and so a read error is likely. The chain carries TRBV29-1 and TRBJ2-7; D assignment may be TRBD1 or TRBD2 (6 bases each). V was trimmed by 4 bases and J by 4 bases, leaving 14 bases between them. Germline V lookup: CDR1 SQVTM, CDR2 ANQGSEA. The length of the CDR3 is 13 residues. The CDR3 loop reads CSVGGGPSYEQYL. Written as DNA, the CDR3 is TGCAGCGTTGGAGGGGGGCCCTCATACGAGCAGTACTTG.

V is TRBV29-1 and J is TRBJ2-1, with TRBD2 matching 8 bases. J lost 1 base, V lost 1 base, and 3 bases had no gene match. This CDR3 has 15 residues. CDR1 and CDR2 (germline): SQVTM, ANQGSEA. DNA of the CDR3: TGCAGCGTTGAAGGTCCTAGCGGGTCCTACAATGAGCAGTTCTTC. The encoded protein is CSVEGPSGSYNEQFF.

The chain carries TRBV4-1 and TRBJ1-1; D is undetermined. The germline gives CDR1 MGHRA, CDR2 YSYEKL. The CDR3 runs 16 residues. V lost 0 bases to trimming and J lost 7 bases, with 18 bases between them. CDR3 in amino acids: CASSQERPRELIEAFF. The CDR3 bases are TGCGCCAGCAGCCAAGAACGACCCCGCGAGTTGATTGAAGCTTTCTTT.

In its sample, this clonotype was seen many times. The chain links TRBV29-1 to TRBJ2-7, with 8 bases fitting TRBD1. Germline lookup yields CDR1 SQVTM and CDR2 ANQGSEA. The CDR3 is made up of 15 amino acids. V was pared by 3 bases and J by 4 bases, with 11 bases of the junction left unmatched. The chain's CDR3 is CSVEWVGQGNYEQYF. CDR3 bases: TGCAGCGTTGAGTGGGTTGGACAGGGTAATTACGAGCAGTACTTC.